The 23 T cell receptor beta chains reported below all come from one sample, sequenced in a study of cytomegalovirus exposure and HLA in healthy donors. The PCR ran on 60 Vbeta and 13 Jbeta primers. TCRdb's table, derived via immunoSEQ multiplex PCR, lists solely in-frame clones and lacks some. The data contain about 130,000 clones, around 80% of them singletons. Input material: PBMCs. The receptor set was obtained from a woman aged 25 to 39 in good health and CMV-seronegative.

V usage is TRBV18 and J usage is TRBJ1-3; perhaps TRBD1 as D (6 bases). Trimming removed 2 bases from V and 0 bases from J, with 11 bases in between. Germline lookup yields CDR1 KGHSH and CDR2 LQKENI. This CDR3 contains 16 residues. The CDR3 loop is CASSPVAGASGNTIYF. CDR3 coding DNA: TGTGCCAGCTCACCAGTGGCAGGGGCCTCTGGAAACACCATATATTTT. Full variable domain (outside the CDR3, taken from reference TRBV18 and TRBJ1-3): NAGVMQNPRHLVRRRGQEARLRCSPMKGHSHVYWYRQLPEEGLKFMVYLQKENIIDESGMPKERFSAEFPKEGPSILRIQQVVRGDSAAYFCASSPVAGASGNTIYFGEGSWLTVV.

The chain links TRBV14 to TRBJ1-2, with 8 bases lining up with TRBD1. Germline assignment: CDR1 SGHDN and CDR2 FVKESK. V was pared by 6 bases and J by 8 bases, with 17 bases of the junction left unmatched. The CDR3 is 16 amino acids. The CDR3 DNA reads as TGTGCCAGCAGTCTCTGGACAGGGACAGGAGGCGAAGGCTACACCTTC. Protein sequence: CASSLWTGTGGEGYTF.

This chain joins TRBV11-2 and TRBJ1-2; possible D gene TRBD1, 5 bases. Trimming took 3 bases from V and 8 from J, leaving 13 bases between them. Germline CDR1 is SGHAT and CDR2 is FQNNGV. The CDR3 totals 13 residues. The CDR3 sequence is CASSFQQDWGYTF. The CDR3, as DNA: TGTGCCAGCAGCTTTCAACAGGATTGGGGCTACACCTTC. The variable domain in full, completed from reference TRBV11-2 and TRBJ1-2, reads EAGVAQSPRYKIIEKRQSVAFWCNPISGHATLYWYQQILGQGPKLLIQFQNNGVVDDSQLPKDRFSAERLKGVDSTLKIQPAKLEDSAVYLCASSFQQDWGYTFGSGTRLTVV.

The chain links TRBV11-3 to TRBJ2-7, with a weak D call TRBD1 (6 bases). CDR3 length: 16 residues. Trimming took off 4 bases at V and 0 bases at J, with 16 bases between the two ends. The germline V gene encodes CDR1 SGHNT and CDR2 YENEEA. The CDR3 DNA follows: TGTGCCAGCAGCTCCACACAGGGTGCCAGCTCCTACGAGCAGTACTTC. It codes for CASSSTQGASSYEQYF.

The chain combines TRBV30 with TRBJ1-1, with a possible D match to TRBD1 (5 bases). Trimming shortened V by 3 bases and J by 1 base, and 12 bases separated the two germline ends. Germline loops: CDR1 GTSNPN, CDR2 SVGIG (reference sequence). CDR3 size: 14 residues. Written as DNA, the CDR3 is TGTGCCTGGAGCCTCGGGGGTACGAACACTGAAGCTTTCTTT. Translated: CAWSLGGTNTEAFF. The full variable domain, completed using reference TRBV30 and TRBJ1-1, is SQTIHQWPATLVQPVGSPLSLECTVEGTSNPNLYWYRQAAGRGLQLLFYSVGIGQISSEVPQNLSASRPQDRQFILSSKKLLLSDSGFYLCAWSLGGTNTEAFFGQGTRLTVV.

The genes are TRBV7-9 and TRBJ2-1, with 10 bases matching TRBD1. V shed 4 bases and J 4 bases; nucleotides not matched to a gene: 10. CDR3 length: 17 amino acids. In germline, CDR1 is SEHNR, CDR2 FQNEAQ (reference sequence). The CDR3 nucleotides read TGTGCCAGCAGCTGGAGGACAGGGGGGGTTGGGTACAATGAGCAGTTCTTC. It translates to CASSWRTGGVGYNEQFF.

The chain recombines TRBV10-3 with TRBJ2-2; the match to TRBD2 covers 12 bases. This CDR3 has 18 amino acids. Germline CDR1 and CDR2: ENHRY and SYGVKD. V gave up 5 bases and J gave up 8 bases; unmatched junction bases: 15. The CDR3 loop is CAISLEMRLAGVGGELFF. CDR3 DNA: TGTGCCATCAGTCTTGAAATGCGACTAGCGGGAGTCGGTGGGGAGCTGTTTTTT.

This clone was found a few times. The chain carries TRBV5-8 and TRBJ2-7; 8 nucleotides align to TRBD1. The CDR3 has 16 residues. The V segment lost 4 bases and the J segment 2 bases; nucleotides outside the gene matches: 11. CDR1 and CDR2 (germline): SGHTS, YDEGEE. CDR3 in DNA: TGTGCCAGCAGCCAAGACAGGGGAAGTGGGGCCTACGAGCAGTACTTC. It is translated as CASSQDRGSGAYEQYF.

This clone was found once. This chain uses TRBV7-6 with TRBJ2-1; TRBD2 matches 15 bases. Trimming at V came to 5 bases and at J to 2 bases, leaving 7 bases not matched to a gene. CDR3 length: 18 residues. CDR1 and CDR2 (germline): SGHVS, FNYEAQ. The CDR3: CASSPRTSGGATYNEQFF. The CDR3 DNA reads TGTGCCAGCAGCCCTCGGACTAGCGGGGGGGCGACCTACAATGAGCAGTTCTTC.

A note on this clone: The junction differs from germline at one of its ends, possibly a read error. In the same sample, other DNA sequences code for this CDR3. The chain uses TRBV5-1 and TRBJ1-1; 10 bases are shared with TRBD1. CDR3 length: 16 residues. Germline CDR1 SGHRS, CDR2 YFSETQ. Written as DNA, the CDR3 is TGCGCCAGCAGCCCTGGGACAGGGGAAATGAACACCGAAGCTTTCTTT. This translates into CASSPGTGEMNTEAFF.

V usage is TRBV7-9 and J usage is TRBJ1-2; 7 bases agree with TRBD1. The CDR3 sequence is 16 residues long. Germline loops: CDR1 SEHNR, CDR2 FQNEAQ (reference sequence). The J segment lost 0 bases and the V segment lost 6 bases, leaving 10 bases of the junction unmatched. The CDR3 reads CASSRGQVASNYGYTF. In DNA form, the CDR3 reads TGTGCCAGCAGTAGAGGACAGGTTGCATCTAACTATGGCTACACCTTC.

The V and J genes are TRBV30 and TRBJ2-7; 8 nucleotides match TRBD1. The CDR3 is 13 amino acids. The trim removed 6 bases at V and 6 bases at J, leaving 10 bases unmatched. Germline CDR1 and CDR2: GTSNPN and SVGIG (reference sequence). The CDR3 nucleotides read TGTGCCTGTTCAGGACAGGGATTCTCCGAGCAGTACTTC. Protein product: CACSGQGFSEQYF.

This chain joins TRBV7-9 and TRBJ1-3, with D uncertain. The CDR3 is made up of 12 amino acids. Trimming took 10 bases from V and 0 from J, leaving 7 bases between them. Germline values: CDR1 SEHNR, CDR2 FQNEAQ (reference sequence). CDR3 bases: TGTGCCATGCGATTCTCTGGAAACACCATATATTTT. This sequence encodes CAMRFSGNTIYF.

The chain joins TRBV29-1 to TRBJ1-1; D is uncertain. In germline, CDR1 is SQVTM, CDR2 ANQGSEA. V shed 5 bases and J shed 2 bases, with 12 bases lying between them. The CDR3 has 13 residues. The chain's CDR3 is CSVHRGVNTEAFF. In DNA, the CDR3 is TGCAGCGTTCACCGGGGAGTAAACACTGAAGCTTTCTTT.

This clone was seen a few times. The rearrangement uses TRBV7-3 and TRBJ2-2, with a tentative D call TRBD2 (6 bases). V was pared by 5 bases and J by 4 bases, with 14 bases between. CDR1 is SGHTA, CDR2 FQGTGA, per germline. The CDR3 runs to 15 residues. The CDR3 nucleotides are TGTGCCAGCAGCCGGGCCCTGACTAGCACCGGGGAGCTGTTTTTT. It yields the protein CASSRALTSTGELFF.

The chain recombines TRBV30 with TRBJ1-2; D is possibly TRBD1 (6 bases). This CDR3 has 11 residues. V dropped 5 bases and J dropped 2 bases, with 6 bases sitting between them. Per germline, CDR1 GTSNPN and CDR2 SVGIG (reference sequence). The chain's CDR3 is CAWGGNYGYTF. The CDR3 bases are TGTGCCTGGGGGGGCAACTATGGCTACACCTTC.

This chain uses TRBV2 with TRBJ2-3, with TRBD2 identical over 8 bases. V gave up 7 bases and J gave up 2 bases; unmatched junction bases: 8. Per the germline V gene, CDR1 is SNHLY and CDR2 is FYNNEI. This CDR3 is 15 amino acids long. This CDR3 is CASIRERGTTDTQYF. The CDR3, as DNA: TGTGCCAGCATCAGGGAGCGGGGGACCACAGATACGCAGTATTTT.

The rearrangement uses TRBV2 and TRBJ2-2; TRBD2 aligns across 9 bases. After removal of 5 bases from V and 0 bases from J, the junction contained 4 bases not matched to a gene. CDR3 length equals 16 residues. Germline V gives CDR1 SNHLY, CDR2 FYNNEI. The CDR3 region has the DNA TGTGCCAGCAGTACCGGGACTAGCACGAACACCGGGGAGCTGTTTTTT. Amino acids: CASSTGTSTNTGELFF.

This chain links TRBV30 with TRBJ2-1, with 7 positions matching TRBD1. V shed 8 bases and J 6 bases; nucleotides not matched to a gene: 10. This CDR3 is 13 amino acids long. Germline V gene lookup returns CDR1 GTSNPN and CDR2 SVGIG (reference sequence). The CDR3 protein is CAQQGSWGNEQFF. The DNA of the CDR3 is TGTGCCCAACAGGGGAGTTGGGGCAATGAGCAGTTCTTC.

V is TRBV7-9 and J is TRBJ1-4; D not certain. The V end was cut by 4 bases, the J end by 8 bases, with 20 bases between. The CDR3 has 16 residues. Germline assignment: CDR1 SEHNR and CDR2 FQNEAQ (reference sequence). CDR3 protein: CASSSLRGQSVEKLFF. The CDR3 DNA reads as TGTGCCAGCAGCTCCCTAAGAGGCCAGTCGGTCGAAAAACTGTTTTTT.

V gene TRBV4-1 combines with J gene TRBJ1-1, with D possibly matching TRBD1 (5 bases). The CDR3 covers 16 residues. Between the trimmed V and J ends, which lost 0 bases and 3 bases, there was a span of 14 bases. Looked up from germline, CDR1 is MGHRA and CDR2 is YSYEKL. The CDR3 region is CASSQDPAGRDTEAFF. The DNA for the CDR3 is TGCGCCAGCAGCCAAGACCCGGCAGGCAGGGACACTGAAGCTTTCTTT.

The chain recombines TRBV5-4 with TRBJ1-4; tentatively, D is TRBD1 (6 bases). Germline CDR1 reads SGHNT; CDR2 reads YYREEE (reference sequence). The CDR3 spans 14 residues. V lost 2 bases to trimming and J lost 7 bases, with 12 bases between them. The CDR3 loop is CASSLQGSSEKLFF. The CDR3 DNA is TGTGCCAGCAGCTTACAGGGATCCAGTGAAAAACTGTTTTTT.

The chain uses TRBV4-1 and TRBJ2-7; 9 positions agree with TRBD1. V trimming: 0 bases; J trimming: 7 bases; junction bases outside the gene matches: 10. The CDR3 has 16 residues. Looked up from germline, CDR1 is MGHRA and CDR2 is YSYEKL. In DNA, the CDR3 is TGCGCCAGCAGCCAAGAGCCTAGGACAGGGGCCTTTGAGCAGTACTTC. Translated: CASSQEPRTGAFEQYF.